The source of this T cell receptor beta chain is a study of identical twins. Whole-study results and caveats: When twins shared out-of-frame alpha sequences, those sequences had excess low generation probability. Models underpredicted monozygotic twin sharing of out-of-frame TCR alpha.

For this clonotype: Its antigen is as yet unknown.

Template switching created a universal primer site, and the cDNA included unique molecular identifiers. TCRdb analysed the 5' RACE reads with MiXCR anew, one entry per CDR3 protein. This sample has around 220,000 distinct CDR3 sequences, with more than 12% found just once. Source material: memory (CD45RO+) T cells sorted from blood. This TCR came from a woman between 18 and 30 years old in good health.

The CDR3 DNA follows: TGTGCTAGTGGTTCCGATCAGCCCCAGCATTTT. This sequence encodes CASGSDQPQHF. The chain recombines TRBV12-5 with TRBJ1-5; no firm D call. CDR1 is LGHNT, CDR2 FRNRAP, per germline. Trimming removed 4 bases from V and 5 bases from J, with 3 bases in between. The CDR3 length is 11 residues.